One TCR beta chain is described in this entry. Patients selected for sequencing had displayed CD8+CD57+ cell expansion by flow cytometry. At blood sampling, none of the patients had yet received therapy. Trimming at V came to 6 bases and at J to 6 bases, leaving 7 bases not matched to a gene. CDR1 and CDR2 (germline): LNHNV, YYDKDF (reference sequence). The CDR3 has 13 amino acids. Genomic DNA templated the TCR beta VDJ and CDR3 profiling. Via MiXCR, TCRdb re-called the reads, giving one row per CDR3 protein. The sample shows some 98,000 distinct CDR3 sequences, about 66% of them seen only once. This specimen comes from a study of CD8+CD57+ T cells in acquired aplastic anemia.

The clonotype was recovered from a human donor with aplastic anemia. The source material was sorted CD4+, CD8+, or CD8+CD57+ T cells (not recorded which) from PBMCs. V and J are TRBV15 and TRBJ2-7; 8 bases are a match to TRBD1. The CDR3 is CATRETGAAEQYF. CDR3 nucleotides: TGTGCCACCAGAGAGACAGGGGCAGCCGAGCAGTACTTC.